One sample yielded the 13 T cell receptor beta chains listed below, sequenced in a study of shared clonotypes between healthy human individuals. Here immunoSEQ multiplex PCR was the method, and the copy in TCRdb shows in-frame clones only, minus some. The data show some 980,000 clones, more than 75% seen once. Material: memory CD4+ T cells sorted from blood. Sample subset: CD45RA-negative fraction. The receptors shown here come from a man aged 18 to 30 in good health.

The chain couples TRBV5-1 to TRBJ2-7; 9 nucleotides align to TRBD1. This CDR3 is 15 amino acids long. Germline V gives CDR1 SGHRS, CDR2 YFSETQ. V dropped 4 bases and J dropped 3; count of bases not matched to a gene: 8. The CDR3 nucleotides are TGCGCCAGCAGCCCCGAGTGGACAGGGGTCTACGAGCAGTACTTC. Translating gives CASSPEWTGVYEQYF.

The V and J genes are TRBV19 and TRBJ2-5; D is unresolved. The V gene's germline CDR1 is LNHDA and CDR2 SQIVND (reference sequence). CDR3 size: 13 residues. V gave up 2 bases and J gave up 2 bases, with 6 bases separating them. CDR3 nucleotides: TGTGCCAGTAGTATAAGTCAGCAAGAGACCCAGTACTTC. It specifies CASSISQQETQYF.

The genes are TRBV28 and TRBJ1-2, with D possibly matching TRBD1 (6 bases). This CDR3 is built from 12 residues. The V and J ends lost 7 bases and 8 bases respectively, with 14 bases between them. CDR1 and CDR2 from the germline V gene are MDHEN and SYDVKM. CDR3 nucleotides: TGTGCCAGCAACCACAGGGCTATGGGCTACACCTTC. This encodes CASNHRAMGYTF.

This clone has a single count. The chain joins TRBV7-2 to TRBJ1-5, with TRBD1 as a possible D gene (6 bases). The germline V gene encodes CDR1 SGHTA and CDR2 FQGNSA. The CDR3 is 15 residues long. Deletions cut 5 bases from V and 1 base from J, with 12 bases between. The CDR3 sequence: CASSQRQASNQPQHF. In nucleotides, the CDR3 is TGTGCCAGCAGCCAGCGACAGGCGAGCAATCAGCCCCAGCATTTT.

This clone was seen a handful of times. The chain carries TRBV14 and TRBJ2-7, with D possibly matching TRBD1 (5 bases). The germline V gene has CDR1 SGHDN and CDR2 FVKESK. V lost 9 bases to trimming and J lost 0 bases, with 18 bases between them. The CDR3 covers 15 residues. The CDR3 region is CARGPGRIPSYEQYF. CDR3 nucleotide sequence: TGTGCCAGGGGCCCAGGGCGCATCCCCTCCTACGAGCAGTACTTC.

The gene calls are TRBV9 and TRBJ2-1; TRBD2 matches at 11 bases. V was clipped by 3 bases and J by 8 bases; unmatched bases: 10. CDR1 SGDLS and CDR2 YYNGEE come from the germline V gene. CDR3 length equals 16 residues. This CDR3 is CASSGLAGGPKDEQFF. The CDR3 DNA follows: TGTGCCAGCAGCGGATTAGCGGGAGGGCCAAAGGATGAGCAGTTCTTC.

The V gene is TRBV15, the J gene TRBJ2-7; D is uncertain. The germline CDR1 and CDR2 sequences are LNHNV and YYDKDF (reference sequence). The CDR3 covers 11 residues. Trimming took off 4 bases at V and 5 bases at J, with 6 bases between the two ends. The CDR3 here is CATSTADEQYF. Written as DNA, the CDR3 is TGTGCCACCAGCACCGCAGACGAGCAGTACTTC.

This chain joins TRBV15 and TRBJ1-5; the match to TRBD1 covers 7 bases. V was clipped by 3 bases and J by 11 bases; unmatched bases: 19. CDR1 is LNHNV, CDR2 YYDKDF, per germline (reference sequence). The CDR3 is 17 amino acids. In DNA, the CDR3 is TGTGCCACCAGCAGCGACTCCGGGACAGCCGCCCGGGGTTCCCAGCATTTT. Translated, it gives CATSSDSGTAARGSQHF.

CDR3 coding DNA: TGTGCCAGCAGTCGGGACTTTTACAATGAGCAGTTCTTC. It is translated as CASSRDFYNEQFF. The J gene is TRBJ2-1, the V gene TRBV6-6, with a weak D call TRBD2 (6 bases). Trimming stripped 5 bases from V and 4 bases from J, with 9 bases between. This CDR3 is 13 amino acids long. Germline V gene lookup returns CDR1 MNHNY and CDR2 SVGAGI (reference sequence).

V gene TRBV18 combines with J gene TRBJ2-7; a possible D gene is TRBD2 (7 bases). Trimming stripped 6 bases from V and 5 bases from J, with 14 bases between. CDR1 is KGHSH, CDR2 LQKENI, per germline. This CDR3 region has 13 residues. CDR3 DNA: TGTGCCAGCTCGGGAGGGGGGGCGCACGAGCAGTACTTC. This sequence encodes CASSGGGAHEQYF. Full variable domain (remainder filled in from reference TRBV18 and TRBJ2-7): NAGVMQNPRHLVRRRGQEARLRCSPMKGHSHVYWYRQLPEEGLKFMVYLQKENIIDESGMPKERFSAEFPKEGPSILRIQQVVRGDSAAYFCASSGGGAHEQYFGPGTRLTVT.

CDR3 residues: CASSSDHLGATEAFF. CDR3 coding DNA: TGTGCCAGCAGCTCTGACCACTTGGGCGCTACTGAAGCTTTCTTT. V is TRBV7-2 and J is TRBJ1-1; D is ambiguous. This CDR3 spans 15 amino acids. Germline CDR1 SGHTA, CDR2 FQGNSA. V gave up 4 bases and J gave up 5 bases, with 17 bases separating them.

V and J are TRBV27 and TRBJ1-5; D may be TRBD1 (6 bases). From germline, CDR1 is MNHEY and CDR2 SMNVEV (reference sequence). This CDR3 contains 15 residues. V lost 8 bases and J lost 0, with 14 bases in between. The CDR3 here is CASRRDRSSNQPQHF. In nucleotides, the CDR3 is TGTGCCAGCCGCCGAGACAGGAGTAGCAATCAGCCCCAGCATTTT.

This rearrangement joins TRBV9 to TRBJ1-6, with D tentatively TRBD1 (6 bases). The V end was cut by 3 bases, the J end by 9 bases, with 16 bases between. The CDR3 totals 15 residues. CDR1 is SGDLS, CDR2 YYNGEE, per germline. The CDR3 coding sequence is TGTGCCAGCAGCGCCCGGGACATTGCCTTTTCACCCCTCCACTTT. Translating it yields CASSARDIAFSPLHF.